What follows describes a single T cell receptor beta chain. Antigen specificity is unknown. This sample is drawn from a study of cytomegalovirus exposure and HLA in healthy donors. Study-wide findings and caveats: A later analysis showed TCR association rates differing by HLA locus, peaking at DRB1 and lowest at HLA-C. Among the sequence variants, a highly shared cluster was likely an artifact of sequencing. The sole available immune exposure information was CMV serostatus.

60 Vbeta and 13 Jbeta primers were used in PCR. Assay used: immunoSEQ multiplex PCR; TCRdb lists only in-frame clones, some missing. This table has about 94,000 clones, approximately 66% appearing once. The sample was PBMCs. The source of this sequence is a man aged 30 to 45 in good health and CMV-seronegative.

CDR3 in amino acids: CASSQDSTGWTTDTQYF. The DNA for the CDR3 is TGTGCCAGCAGCCAAGATAGTACGGGGTGGACTACAGATACGCAGTATTTT. This sequence joins TRBV4-2 and TRBJ2-3, with D perhaps matching TRBD2 (5 bases). Trimming took off 0 bases at V and 3 bases at J, with 16 bases between the two ends. Germline V lookup: CDR1 LGHNA, CDR2 YNFKEQ. The CDR3 runs to 17 residues.